Below are 2 T cell receptor beta chains sequenced from a single sample in a study of CD8+CD57+ T cells in acquired aplastic anemia. Flow cytometry had shown expanded CD8+CD57+ cells in the patients chosen for sequencing. Genomic DNA templated the TCR beta VDJ and CDR3 profiling. TCRdb used MiXCR to reprocess the reads, holding one entry per CDR3 protein. Of 310,000 or so distinct CDR3 sequences listed, approximately 58% are singletons. Input material: sorted CD4+, CD8+, or CD8+CD57+ T cells (not recorded which) from PBMCs. The receptors here all came from a human donor with aplastic anemia.

Here the CDR3 DNA reads TGTGCCAGCAGCCTCTCGGGACGGGAAAAACTGTTTTTT. Its translation: CASSLSGREKLFF. J is TRBJ1-4 and V is TRBV7-3, with D tentatively TRBD1 (5 bases). The length of the CDR3 is 13 residues. Per the germline V gene, CDR1 is SGHTA and CDR2 is FQGTGA. V lost 5 bases to trimming and J lost 8 bases, with 12 bases between them.

The chain is built from TRBV5-1 and TRBJ1-1; no clear D gene. Trimming stripped 6 bases from V and 0 bases from J, with 9 bases between. The CDR3 consists of 13 residues. The germline CDR1 and CDR2 sequences are SGHRS and YFSETQ. For the CDR3, the DNA is TGCGCCAGCACCGTGGAGCTGAACACTGAAGCTTTCTTT. Protein: CASTVELNTEAFF. The variable domain in full, with the rest retrieved from reference TRBV5-1 and TRBJ1-1, is KAGVTQTPRYLIKTRGQQVTLSCSPISGHRSVSWYQQTPGQGLQFLFEYFSETQRNKGNFPGRFSGRQFSNSRSEMNVSTLELGDSALYLCASTVELNTEAFFGQGTRLTVV.